A selection of T cell receptor beta chains follows, all from one sample in a study of blood T cell repertoires in COVID-19. The method was immunoSEQ multiplex PCR; TCRdb's version includes in-frame clones alone and lacks a portion of them. The table shows approximately 500,000 clones, with around 87% occurring only once. The sequencing input was PBMCs or T cells enriched from blood (not recorded which). Every receptor here comes from a middle-aged woman who had recovered from COVID-19. Each CDR3 is given with its conserved first and last residue. A D gene is named only where the DNA matches it firmly. A clone size is listed for some rows: how often the clone was seen (once, few, many), or a class if it is expanded.

clone size	V gene	J gene	D gene	CDR3 length	CDR3 protein	CDR3 DNA
-	TRBV24-1	TRBJ2-7	-	11	CATGVGGEQYF	TGTGCCACCGGGGTAGGGGGCGAGCAGTACTTC
-	TRBV27	TRBJ2-2	-	12	CASSSTAGELFF	TGTGCCAGCAGTTCAACGGCCGGGGAGCTGTTTTTT
-	TRBV10-3	TRBJ2-3	TRBD2	17	CAISETSGRAGADTQYF	TGTGCCATCAGTGAGACTAGCGGGAGGGCCGGGGCAGATACGCAGTATTTT
-	TRBV12-5	TRBJ1-5	-	20	CASGLVISTNFGGGNQPQHF	TGTGCTAGTGGTTTGGTAATCTCAACCAATTTCGGGGGTGGCAATCAGCCCCAGCATTTT
once	TRBV5-6	TRBJ1-3	-	18	CASSFGIATVGSGNTIYF	TGTGCCAGCAGCTTCGGGATCGCGACGGTAGGATCTGGAAACACCATATATTTT
-	TRBV7-9	TRBJ2-7	-	14	CASSPDRPPYEQYF	TGTGCCAGCAGCCCAGACAGGCCACCCTACGAGCAGTACTTC
once	TRBV19	TRBJ2-7	-	14	CASSAPRVRDEQYF	TGTGCCAGTAGTGCCCCCAGGGTCCGCGACGAGCAGTACTTC
-	TRBV5-1	TRBJ1-2	TRBD1	16	CASSSQPGQRRGGYTF	TGCGCCAGCAGCTCCCAGCCGGGACAGCGAAGGGGTGGCTACACCTTC
-	TRBV7-8	TRBJ2-4	TRBD1	11	CASSPGGRQYF	TGTGCCAGCAGCCCAGGGGGCCGCCAGTACTTC
-	TRBV16	TRBJ1-5	-	16	CASSPRTGWSNQPQHF	TGTGCCAGCAGCCCCAGAACAGGGTGGAGCAATCAGCCCCAGCATTTT
once	TRBV29-1	TRBJ2-5	TRBD2	16	CSVEDLSGRAVETQYF	TGCAGCGTTGAAGATCTTAGCGGGAGGGCCGTAGAGACCCAGTACTTC
-	TRBV5-1	TRBJ1-1	TRBD1	16	CASSLQPGQGSTEAFF	TGCGCCAGCAGCTTGCAACCGGGACAGGGGTCGACTGAAGCTTTCTTT
-	TRBV24-1	TRBJ2-5	-	16	CATSEEQLGRQETQYF	TGTGCCACCAGTGAGGAGCAACTAGGACGCCAAGAGACCCAGTACTTC
-	TRBV7-2	TRBJ2-5	-	15	CASSFPTGSGETQYF	TGTGCCAGCAGCTTTCCAACAGGGTCCGGAGAGACCCAGTACTTC
-	TRBV10-1	TRBJ1-2	-	14	CASSEDRLNYGYTF	TGCGCCAGCAGTGAGGACAGGCTTAACTATGGCTACACCTTC
-	TRBV7-9	TRBJ2-3	-	15	CASSRVKQGRGPQYF	TGTGCCAGCAGCAGGGTAAAGCAGGGGAGGGGTCCGCAGTATTTT
-	TRBV6-1	TRBJ2-7	-	14	CASSESIRVYEQYF	TGTGCCAGCAGTGAATCTATCCGGGTCTACGAGCAGTACTTC
-	TRBV5-1	TRBJ1-1	TRBD1	14	CASSGTGSNTEAFF	TGCGCCAGCAGCGGGACAGGGTCCAACACTGAAGCTTTCTTT
-	TRBV5-1	TRBJ2-3	TRBD2	18	CASSLDGTSGSRTDTQYF	TGCGCCAGCAGCTTGGATGGGACTAGCGGGAGTAGAACAGATACGCAGTATTTT
-	TRBV29-1	TRBJ2-1	TRBD2	12	CSGQTSGEEQFF	TGCAGCGGCCAGACTAGCGGAGAAGAGCAGTTCTTC
-	TRBV4-1	TRBJ1-1	-	16	CASSHHRVRVNTEAFF	TGCGCCAGCAGCCATCACAGGGTTAGGGTGAACACTGAAGCTTTCTTT
many	TRBV7-2	TRBJ2-1	TRBD1	19	CASSLVGQGAREGYNEQFF	TGTGCCAGCAGCTTAGTGGGACAGGGGGCCCGGGAGGGCTACAATGAGCAGTTCTTC
-	TRBV27	TRBJ1-1	-	15	CASSLYAERNTEAFF	TGTGCCAGCAGTTTATACGCAGAAAGGAACACTGAAGCTTTCTTT
-	TRBV9	TRBJ1-1	-	15	CASSVAADMNTEAFF	TGTGCCAGCAGCGTAGCCGCAGATATGAACACTGAAGCTTTCTTT
-	TRBV11-2	TRBJ2-7	TRBD2	15	CASSLEETSVYEQYF	TGTGCCAGCAGCTTAGAGGAGACTAGCGTATACGAGCAGTACTTC
-	TRBV4-3	TRBJ1-6	-	13	CASSQALNSPLHF	TGCGCCAGCAGCCAAGCATTGAATTCACCCCTCCACTTT
-	TRBV3-1/TRBV3-2	TRBJ2-1	TRBD2	20	CASSQDLAEAPPTSYNEQFF	TGTGCCAGCAGCCAAGACCTAGCGGAAGCGCCGCCGACATCCTACAATGAGCAGTTCTTC
-	TRBV12-5	TRBJ2-5	-	11	CASGSEETQYF	TGTGCTAGTGGTTCCGAAGAGACCCAGTACTTC
-	TRBV30	TRBJ2-1	-	11	CAWSPQKVQFF	TGTGCCTGGAGTCCCCAGAAAGTGCAGTTCTTC
-	TRBV2	TRBJ2-1	-	18	CASSELFRTTARYNEQFF	TGTGCCAGCAGTGAACTGTTTCGGACTACGGCCCGATACAATGAGCAGTTCTTC
once	TRBV6-2/TRBV6-3	TRBJ1-5	-	14	CASSLQNPNQPQHF	TGTGCCAGCAGTTTACAGAACCCCAATCAGCCCCAGCATTTT
-	TRBV24-1	TRBJ2-1	TRBD2	16	CATSDRLAETYNEQFF	TGTGCCACCAGTGATCGACTAGCGGAGACCTACAATGAGCAGTTCTTC
few	TRBV7-2	TRBJ1-3	-	15	CASSYRAPSGNTIYF	TGTGCCAGCAGTTACAGGGCGCCCTCTGGAAACACCATATATTTT
-	TRBV24-1	TRBJ2-6	TRBD2	17	CATSVGGLSGGANVLTF	TGTGCCACCAGTGTGGGGGGACTATCTGGTGGGGCCAACGTCCTGACTTTC
-	TRBV10-1	TRBJ2-5	-	12	CASSGSSETQYF	TGCGCCAGCAGTGGTAGTTCTGAGACCCAGTACTTC
-	TRBV12-3/TRBV12-4	TRBJ1-2	-	13	CASSLGGGHGYTF	TGTGCCAGCAGTTTAGGCGGGGGGCATGGCTACACCTTC
-	TRBV4-3	TRBJ1-3	-	14	CASSPQGVGNTIYF	TGCGCCAGCAGCCCACAGGGAGTTGGAAACACCATATATTTT
-	TRBV2	TRBJ2-1	TRBD2	14	CASNSLAGFDEQFF	TGTGCCAGCAACTCGCTAGCGGGTTTTGATGAGCAGTTCTTC
-	TRBV11-2	TRBJ2-1	TRBD2	14	CASSRQGLALEQFF	TGTGCCAGCAGTCGACAGGGACTAGCTCTTGAGCAGTTCTTC
-	TRBV7-9	TRBJ2-2	TRBD2	16	CASSKLAGGPTGELFF	TGTGCCAGCAGCAAACTAGCGGGAGGGCCCACCGGGGAGCTGTTTTTT
-	TRBV20-1	TRBJ1-1	-	11	CSATKGPEAFF	TGCAGTGCTACTAAGGGGCCTGAAGCTTTCTTT
-	TRBV29-1	TRBJ1-1	-	13	CSVEGWGDTEAFF	TGCAGCGTTGAGGGTTGGGGCGATACTGAAGCTTTCTTT
-	TRBV5-1	TRBJ1-1	TRBD1	14	CASSEPRGMAEAFF	TGCGCCAGCAGCGAGCCCAGGGGGATGGCTGAAGCTTTCTTT
-	TRBV15	TRBJ1-3	-	15	CATSRRDHSGNTIYF	TGTGCCACCAGCAGGCGTGATCACTCTGGAAACACCATATATTTT
-	TRBV15	TRBJ2-6	-	16	CATSRGAGSGANVLTF	TGTGCCACCAGCAGAGGTGCGGGGTCTGGGGCCAACGTCCTGACTTTC
-	TRBV29-1	TRBJ1-2	TRBD1	15	CSVEDRDRAIYGYTF	TGCAGCGTTGAAGATCGAGACAGGGCGATATATGGCTACACCTTC
-	TRBV7-2	TRBJ1-5	TRBD1	15	CASSGMGQGNRAQHF	TGTGCCAGCAGCGGGATGGGACAGGGGAACAGAGCCCAGCATTTT
-	TRBV4-2	TRBJ2-3	TRBD2	16	CASSQARGGLTDTQYF	TGTGCCAGCAGCCAAGCGCGGGGGGGGCTCACAGATACGCAGTATTTT
-	TRBV6-2/TRBV6-3	TRBJ2-5	TRBD1	16	CASSYLGQGAQETQYF	TGTGCCAGCAGTTACTTGGGACAGGGGGCGCAAGAGACCCAGTACTTC
few	TRBV7-9	TRBJ1-1	-	13	CASSLPGDTEAFF	TGTGCCAGCAGCTTACCGGGGGACACTGAAGCTTTCTTT
-	TRBV2	TRBJ2-1	TRBD2	16	CASSLGLAVSYNEQFF	TGTGCCAGCAGTCTAGGACTAGCGGTCTCCTACAATGAGCAGTTCTTC
-	TRBV2	TRBJ1-3	TRBD1	15	CASRRDRFGGNTIYF	TGTGCCAGCAGGCGGGACAGGTTCGGTGGAAACACCATATATTTT
-	TRBV27	TRBJ2-1	TRBD2	15	CASSYIAGVSNEQFF	TGTGCCAGCAGTTACATAGCGGGAGTATCTAATGAGCAGTTCTTC
-	TRBV30	TRBJ1-6	-	13	CAWSVGLNSPLHF	TGTGCCTGGTCGGTGGGGCTTAATTCACCCCTCCACTTT
few	TRBV6-2/TRBV6-3	TRBJ1-5	-	13	CASSMGSYQPQHF	TGTGCCAGCAGCATGGGCAGTTATCAGCCCCAGCATTTT